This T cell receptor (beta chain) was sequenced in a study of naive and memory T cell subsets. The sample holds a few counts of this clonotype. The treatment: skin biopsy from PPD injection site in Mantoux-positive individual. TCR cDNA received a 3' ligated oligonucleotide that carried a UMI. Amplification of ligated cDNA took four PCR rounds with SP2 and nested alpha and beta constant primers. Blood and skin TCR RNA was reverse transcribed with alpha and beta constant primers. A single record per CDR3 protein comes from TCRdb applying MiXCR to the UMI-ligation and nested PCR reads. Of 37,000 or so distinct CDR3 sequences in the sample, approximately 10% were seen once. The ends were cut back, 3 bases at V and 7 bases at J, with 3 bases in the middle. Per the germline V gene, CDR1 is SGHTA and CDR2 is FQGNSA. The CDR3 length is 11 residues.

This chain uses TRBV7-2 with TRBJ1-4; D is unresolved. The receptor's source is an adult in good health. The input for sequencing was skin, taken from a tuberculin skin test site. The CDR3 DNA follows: TGTGCCAGCAGCTTGAGTGAAAAACTGTTTTTT. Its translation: CASSLSEKLFF. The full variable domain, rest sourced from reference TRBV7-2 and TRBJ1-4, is GAGVSQSPSNKVTEKGKDVELRCDPISGHTALYWYRQSLGQGLEFLIYFQGNSAPDKSGLPSDRFSAERTGGSVSTLTIQRTQQEDSAVYLCASSLSEKLFFGSGTQLSVL.